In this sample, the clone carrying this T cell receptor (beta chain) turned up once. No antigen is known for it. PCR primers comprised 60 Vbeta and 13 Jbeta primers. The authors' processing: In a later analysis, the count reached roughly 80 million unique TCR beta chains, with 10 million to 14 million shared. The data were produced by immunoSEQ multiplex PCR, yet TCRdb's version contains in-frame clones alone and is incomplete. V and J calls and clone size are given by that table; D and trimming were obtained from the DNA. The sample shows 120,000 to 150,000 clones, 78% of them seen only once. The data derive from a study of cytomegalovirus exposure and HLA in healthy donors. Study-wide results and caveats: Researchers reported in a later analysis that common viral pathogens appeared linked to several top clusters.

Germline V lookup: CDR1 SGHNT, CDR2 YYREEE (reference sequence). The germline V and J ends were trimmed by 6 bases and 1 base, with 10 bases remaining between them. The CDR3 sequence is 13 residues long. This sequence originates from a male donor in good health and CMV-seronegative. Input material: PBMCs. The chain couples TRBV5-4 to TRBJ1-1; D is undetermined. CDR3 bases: TGTGCCAGCACCTCAACATGGAACACTGAAGCTTTCTTT. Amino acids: CASTSTWNTEAFF.